The entry below gives a single T cell receptor beta chain sequence along with its context. In the authors' methods: Researchers report that nucleated cell counts were estimated from reference gene primer amplification. Assay: immunoSEQ multiplex PCR; the TCRdb copy retains only in-frame clones and omits some. V, J and clone size reflect that table, while D and trimming were determined from the DNA. Here the sample spans roughly 200,000 clones, approximately 86% being singletons. The CDR3 length is 14 residues. V trimming: 6 bases; J trimming: 12 bases; junction bases outside the gene matches: 11. CDR1 and CDR2 from the germline V gene are LGHNT and FRNRAP. The sample comes from a study of blood T cell repertoires in COVID-19. Study-wide background: Spain, Italy and the United States supplied samples that represented acute and convalescent COVID-19. Sample material is recorded as cDNA or gDNA derived from T cells, B-cell-depleted T cells, or PBMCs.

Seattle cases were enrolled at active infection and followed longitudinally. The source material was peripheral blood. The chain uses TRBV12-5 and TRBJ2-1; 10 bases match TRBD1. This clonotype originated in a woman in her forties or fifties with COVID-19, enrolled during active disease. Here the CDR3 reads CASGPLIGQGGQFF. Written as DNA, the CDR3 is TGTGCTAGTGGACCTCTTATTGGACAGGGGGGGCAGTTCTTC.